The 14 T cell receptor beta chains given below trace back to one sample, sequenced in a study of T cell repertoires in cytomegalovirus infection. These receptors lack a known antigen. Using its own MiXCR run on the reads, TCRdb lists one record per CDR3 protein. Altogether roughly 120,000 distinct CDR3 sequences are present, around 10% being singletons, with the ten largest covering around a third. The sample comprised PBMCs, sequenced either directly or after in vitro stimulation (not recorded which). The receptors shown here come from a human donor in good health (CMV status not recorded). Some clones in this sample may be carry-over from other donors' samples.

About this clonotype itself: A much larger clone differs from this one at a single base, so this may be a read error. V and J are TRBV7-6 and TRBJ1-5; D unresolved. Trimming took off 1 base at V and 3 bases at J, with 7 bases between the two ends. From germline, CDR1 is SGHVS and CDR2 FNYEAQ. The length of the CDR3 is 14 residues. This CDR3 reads CASSLEVANQPQHF. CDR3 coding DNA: TGTGCCAGCAGCTTAGAGGTGGCCAATCAGCCCCAGCATTTT.

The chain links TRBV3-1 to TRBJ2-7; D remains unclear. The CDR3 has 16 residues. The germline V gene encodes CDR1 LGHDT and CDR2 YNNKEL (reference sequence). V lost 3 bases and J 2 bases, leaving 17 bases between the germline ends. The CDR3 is CASSQALPPSAYEQYF. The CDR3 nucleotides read TGTGCCAGCAGCCAGGCCCTCCCCCCTTCAGCCTACGAGCAGTACTTC.

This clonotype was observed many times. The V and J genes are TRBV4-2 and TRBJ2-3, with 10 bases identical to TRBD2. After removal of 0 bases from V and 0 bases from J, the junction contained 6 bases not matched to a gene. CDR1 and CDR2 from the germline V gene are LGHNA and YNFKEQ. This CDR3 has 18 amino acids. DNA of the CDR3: TGTGCCAGCAGCCAAGATCAAGGACTAGCGGAAAGCACAGATACGCAGTATTTT. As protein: CASSQDQGLAESTDTQYF.

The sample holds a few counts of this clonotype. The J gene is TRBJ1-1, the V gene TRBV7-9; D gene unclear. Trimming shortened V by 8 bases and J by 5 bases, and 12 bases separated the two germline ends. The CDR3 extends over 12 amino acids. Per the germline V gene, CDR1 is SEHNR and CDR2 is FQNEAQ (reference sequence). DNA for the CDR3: TGTGCCAGCGTGAGGGTTTCGACTGAAGCTTTCTTT. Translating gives CASVRVSTEAFF.

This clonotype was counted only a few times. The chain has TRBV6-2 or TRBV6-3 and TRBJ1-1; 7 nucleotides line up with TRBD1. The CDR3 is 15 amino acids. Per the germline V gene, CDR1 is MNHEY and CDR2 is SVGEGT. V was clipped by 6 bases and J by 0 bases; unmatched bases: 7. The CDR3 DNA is TGTGCCAGCAGCCGTCCCGGGACAGTGAACACTGAAGCTTTCTTT. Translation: CASSRPGTVNTEAFF.

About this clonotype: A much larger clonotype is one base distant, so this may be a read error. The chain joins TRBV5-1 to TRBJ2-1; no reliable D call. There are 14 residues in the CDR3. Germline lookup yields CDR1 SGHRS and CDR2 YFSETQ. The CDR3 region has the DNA TGCGCCGGCAGCGCCAGCTTGAGCTACAATGAGCAGTTCTTC. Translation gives CAGSASLSYNEQFF.

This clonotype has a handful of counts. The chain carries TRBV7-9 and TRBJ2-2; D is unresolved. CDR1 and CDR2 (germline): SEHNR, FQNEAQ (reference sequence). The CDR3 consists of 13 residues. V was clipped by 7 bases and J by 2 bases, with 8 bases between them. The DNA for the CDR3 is TGTGCCAGCACCGACCGTAACACCGGGGAGCTGTTTTTT. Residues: CASTDRNTGELFF.

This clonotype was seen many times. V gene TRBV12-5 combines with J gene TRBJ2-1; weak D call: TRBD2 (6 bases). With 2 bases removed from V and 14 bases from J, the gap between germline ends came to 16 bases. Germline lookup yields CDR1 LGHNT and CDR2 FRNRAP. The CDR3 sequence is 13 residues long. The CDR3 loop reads CASGLSRLVGEFF. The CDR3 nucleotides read TGTGCTAGTGGTTTGTCCCGACTAGTAGGGGAGTTCTTC.

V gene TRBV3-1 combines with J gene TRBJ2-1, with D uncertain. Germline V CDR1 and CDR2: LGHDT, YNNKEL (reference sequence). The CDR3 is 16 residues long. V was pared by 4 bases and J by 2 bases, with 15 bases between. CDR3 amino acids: CASSPFGSTTYNEQFF. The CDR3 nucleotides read TGTGCCAGCAGCCCCTTCGGTTCAACGACCTACAATGAGCAGTTCTTC.

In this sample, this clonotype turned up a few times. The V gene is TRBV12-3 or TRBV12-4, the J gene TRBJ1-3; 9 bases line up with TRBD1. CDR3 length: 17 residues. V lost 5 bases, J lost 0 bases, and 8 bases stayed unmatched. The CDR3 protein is CASSPRTGDLSGNTIYF. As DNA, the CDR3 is TGTGCCAGCAGTCCCCGGACAGGGGACCTCTCTGGAAACACCATATATTTT.

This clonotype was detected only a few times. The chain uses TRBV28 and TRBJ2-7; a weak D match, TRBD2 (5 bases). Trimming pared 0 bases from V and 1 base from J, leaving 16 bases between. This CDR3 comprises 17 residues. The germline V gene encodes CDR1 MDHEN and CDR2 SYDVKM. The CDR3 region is CASSLWSGGQRSYEQYF. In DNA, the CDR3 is TGTGCCAGCAGTTTATGGTCCGGAGGCCAACGTTCCTACGAGCAGTACTTC.

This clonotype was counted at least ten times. This CDR3 reads CASSPPNPRYNEQFF. The CDR3 coding sequence is TGTGCCAGCAGCCCCCCTAACCCCCGATACAATGAGCAGTTCTTC. This chain joins TRBV6-1 and TRBJ2-1; no definite D call. CDR3 length: 15 residues. Trimming shortened V by 6 bases and J by 4 bases, and 16 bases separated the two germline ends. Germline V gene sequence: CDR1 MNHNS, CDR2 SASEGT.

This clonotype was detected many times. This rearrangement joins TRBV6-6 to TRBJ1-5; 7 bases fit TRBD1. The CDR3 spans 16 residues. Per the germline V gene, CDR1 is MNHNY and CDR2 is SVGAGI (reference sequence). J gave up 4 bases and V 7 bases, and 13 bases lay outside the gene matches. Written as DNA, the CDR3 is TGTGCCAGCACCCGCCCCAGGGGGGAAGGGAATCAGCCCCAGCATTTT. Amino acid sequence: CASTRPRGEGNQPQHF.

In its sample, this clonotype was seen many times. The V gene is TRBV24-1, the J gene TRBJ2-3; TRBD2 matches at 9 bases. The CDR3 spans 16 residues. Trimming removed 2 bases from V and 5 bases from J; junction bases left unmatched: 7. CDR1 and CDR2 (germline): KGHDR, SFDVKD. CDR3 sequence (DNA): TGTGCCACCAGTGATTCTCTAGCGGGATCTTTAGATACGCAGTATTTT. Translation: CATSDSLAGSLDTQYF.